This is a list of T cell receptor beta chains from one sample in a study of Tregs in tolerant kidney transplant recipients. Profiling relied on immunoSEQ multiplex PCR, and the TCRdb table lists in-frame clones only, not all of them. The sample lists 85,000 to 95,000 clones, roughly nine tenths occurring once. Material for sequencing was CD8+ T cells from blood. The receptors here all came from a human donor in good health. Each CDR3 is given with its conserved first and last residue. A D gene is named only where the DNA matches it firmly. Not every row has a clone size; where given, it reads once, few, many or a size class.

size	J	V	D	CDR3	DNA
few	TRBJ2-1	TRBV2	TRBD2	CASSLGLAVEQFF	TGTGCCAGCAGCCTGGGACTAGCGGTGGAGCAGTTCTTC
NA	TRBJ2-7	TRBV27	NA	CASSLGGPYEQYF	TGTGCCAGCAGTTTGGGGGGTCCCTACGAGCAGTACTTC
NA	TRBJ2-7	TRBV30	NA	CAWRRAGEQYF	TGTGCCTGGAGGCGGGCTGGCGAGCAGTACTTC
NA	TRBJ1-2	TRBV27	NA	CASSPRVVNYGYTF	TGTGCCAGCAGTCCCAGGGTGGTTAACTATGGCTACACCTTC
NA	TRBJ2-7	TRBV6-4	TRBD1	CASSPGTDSYEQYF	TGTGCCAGCAGTCCGGGGACAGATTCCTACGAGCAGTACTTC
NA	TRBJ2-1	TRBV6-5	TRBD2	CASSYSGGVDEQFF	TGTGCCAGCAGTTACTCCGGGGGGGTAGATGAGCAGTTCTTC
once	TRBJ2-5	TRBV7-9	NA	CASSLVSARETQYF	TGTGCCAGCAGCTTAGTGTCCGCCAGGGAGACCCAGTACTTC
NA	TRBJ2-7	TRBV7-4	TRBD2	CASSQPDRLAGTYEQYF	TGTGCCAGCAGCCAACCGGACAGACTAGCGGGAACCTACGAGCAGTACTTC
NA	TRBJ1-1	TRBV5-1	NA	CASSLELGSWSFF	TGCGCCAGCAGCTTGGAACTGGGAAGTTGGTCTTTCTTT
NA	TRBJ2-1	TRBV5-6	TRBD2	CASSFEGLAGSSYNEQFF	TGTGCCAGCAGCTTTGAAGGACTAGCGGGTAGCTCCTACAATGAGCAGTTCTTC
once	TRBJ2-1	TRBV14	TRBD2	CASSQSGGDYNEQFF	TGTGCCAGCAGCCAAAGCGGGGGGGACTACAATGAGCAGTTCTTC
NA	TRBJ1-4	TRBV9	NA	CASSVSAGSKGLFF	TGTGCCAGCAGCGTATCGGCGGGGTCCAAGGGACTGTTTTTT
NA	TRBJ2-1	TRBV6-5	NA	CASSWQGRRTYNEQFF	TGTGCCAGCAGTTGGCAGGGCAGGCGTACCTACAATGAGCAGTTCTTC
NA	TRBJ1-1	TRBV7-8	TRBD1	CASSLKGGQQMNTEAFF	TGTGCCAGCAGCTTAAAAGGGGGACAGCAGATGAACACTGAAGCTTTCTTT
NA	TRBJ2-7	TRBV7-9	NA	CASSLIGATSYEQYF	TGTGCCAGCAGCTTAATAGGGGCTACCTCCTACGAGCAGTACTTC
NA	TRBJ2-1	TRBV5-6	TRBD2	CASSLGVWAAGASYNEQFF	TGTGCCAGCAGCTTGGGGGTTTGGGCGGCGGGAGCGTCCTACAATGAGCAGTTCTTC
NA	TRBJ1-2	TRBV21-1	NA	CASSKGGRSYGYTF	TGTGCCAGCAGCAAAGGTGGACGGAGCTATGGCTACACCTTC
NA	TRBJ1-1	TRBV6-5	NA	CASSPRVGPGTEAFF	TGTGCCAGCAGCCCAAGGGTGGGCCCAGGGACTGAAGCTTTCTTT
NA	TRBJ1-2	TRBV4-1	NA	CASSQVGPVGYTF	TGCGCCAGCAGCCAAGTAGGTCCGGTTGGCTACACCTTC
NA	TRBJ2-1	TRBV21-1	NA	CASSKATNYNEQFF	TGTGCCAGCAGCAAAGCTACAAACTACAATGAGCAGTTCTTC
NA	TRBJ2-1	TRBV7-9	NA	CASSRSEFSYNEQFF	TGTGCCAGCAGTCGGAGCGAGTTTTCCTACAATGAGCAGTTCTTC
NA	TRBJ2-7	TRBV9	TRBD2	CASSVAGEAYEQYF	TGTGCCAGCAGCGTGGCGGGGGAAGCCTACGAGCAGTACTTC
NA	TRBJ2-2	TRBV9	NA	CASSPGGNTGELFF	TGTGCCAGCAGCCCCGGGGGGAACACCGGGGAGCTGTTTTTT
few	TRBJ1-6	TRBV27	NA	CASSSTDNRHNSPLHF	TGTGCCAGCAGTTCAACCGATAACCGACATAATTCACCCCTCCACTTT
few	TRBJ1-5	TRBV9	NA	CASSVAGNQPQHF	TGTGCCAGCAGCGTAGCGGGTAATCAGCCCCAGCATTTT
NA	TRBJ2-7	TRBV7-9	NA	CASSPRQHYEQYF	TGTGCCAGCAGCCCCCGACAGCACTACGAGCAGTACTTC